Below are 21 T cell receptor beta chains sequenced from a single sample in a study of T cell changes during pregnancy in multiple sclerosis. Profiled with immunoSEQ multiplex PCR; TCRdb holds only in-frame clones, not every one. The sample carries over 85,000 clones, around nine tenths recorded once. Sequences were derived from peripheral blood, sampled in the second trimester of pregnancy. These TCRs come from a female donor in good health, enrolled as a control in a pregnancy study.

This chain links TRBV11-2 with TRBJ2-5; a weak D match, TRBD1 (6 bases). V was clipped by 6 bases and J by 1 base, with 15 bases between them. CDR1 and CDR2 (germline): SGHAT, FQNNGV. CDR3 length equals 15 residues. CDR3 sequence (DNA): TGTGCCAGCAGACCACAAGGACAGCCCCAAGAGACCCAGTACTTC. This codes for CASRPQGQPQETQYF.

This chain uses TRBV27 with TRBJ1-2; D might be TRBD1 (5 bases). V was trimmed by 3 bases and J by 4 bases, leaving 12 bases between them. The CDR3 has 14 amino acids. CDR1 MNHEY and CDR2 SMNVEV come from the germline V gene (reference sequence). In DNA, the CDR3 is TGTGCCAGCAGTTTGGCCAGGGATGGCTATGGCTACACCTTC. This encodes CASSLARDGYGYTF.

This chain links TRBV19 with TRBJ2-7; perhaps TRBD2 as D (5 bases). The germline V gene encodes CDR1 LNHDA and CDR2 SQIVND (reference sequence). V was cut by 6 bases and J by 0 bases, with 12 bases left in between. The CDR3 sequence is 14 residues long. The CDR3 DNA is TGTGCCAGTAGGGAGGACCGAACCTCCTACGAGCAGTACTTC. Its protein product is CASREDRTSYEQYF.

This chain links TRBV10-3 with TRBJ2-1; 12 nucleotides agree with TRBD2. Germline CDR1 is ENHRY and CDR2 is SYGVKD. This CDR3 contains 16 residues. The V segment lost 7 bases and the J segment 9 bases; nucleotides outside the gene matches: 13. CDR3 sequence reads: CAITSGLAGPRGEQFF. The CDR3 nucleotides are TGTGCCATCACATCGGGACTAGCGGGCCCAAGGGGTGAGCAGTTCTTC.

The gene calls are TRBV6-5 and TRBJ1-6; 8 nucleotides align to TRBD1. Germline CDR1 and CDR2: MNHEY and SVGAGI. The CDR3 length is 15 residues. V dropped 5 bases and J dropped 10; count of bases not matched to a gene: 10. Here the CDR3 DNA reads TGTGCCAGCAGTCCTACCGGGACAGGCGAATCACCCCTCCACTTT. It yields the protein CASSPTGTGESPLHF.

The sample holds one count of this clone. The genes are TRBV2 and TRBJ2-1; D perhaps matches TRBD2 (6 bases). Trimming took off 6 bases at V and 8 bases at J, with 17 bases between the two ends. Germline values: CDR1 SNHLY, CDR2 FYNNEI. The CDR3 loop spans 14 amino acids. CDR3 sequence reads: CASRGDFSTDEQFF. The CDR3 region has the DNA TGTGCCAGCAGGGGGGACTTTTCCACGGATGAGCAGTTCTTC.

The V call is TRBV28, the J call TRBJ2-2; 8 bases match TRBD1. V shed 8 bases, J shed 7 bases, and the junction held 9 bases outside the gene matches. Germline assignment: CDR1 MDHEN and CDR2 SYDVKM. The CDR3 covers 14 residues. CDR3: CASLTGGQGGELFF. Written as DNA, the CDR3 is TGTGCCAGCCTAACAGGGGGTCAGGGCGGGGAGCTGTTTTTT.

This chain joins TRBV18 and TRBJ1-2, with TRBD1 matching over 10 bases. The CDR3 runs 16 residues. V was clipped by 4 bases and J by 0 bases; unmatched bases: 5. CDR1 KGHSH and CDR2 LQKENI come from the germline V gene. The DNA of the CDR3 is TGTGCCAGCTCACTGGGACAGGGGACTGCTAACTATGGCTACACCTTC. Its protein product is CASSLGQGTANYGYTF.

V usage is TRBV6-4 and J usage is TRBJ1-6, with 8 bases matching TRBD1. CDR3 size: 15 residues. Germline V gene lookup returns CDR1 MRHNA and CDR2 SNTAGT. With 6 bases clipped from V and 6 bases from J, the junction kept 7 bases outside the gene matches. CDR3 protein: CASSPSTGVNSPLHF. For the CDR3, the DNA is TGTGCCAGCAGCCCCTCGACAGGGGTTAATTCACCCCTCCACTTT.

This clone was recorded once. The rearrangement uses TRBV7-2 and TRBJ2-7; perhaps TRBD1 as D (6 bases). Trimming cost V 3 bases and J 3 bases, with 15 bases left between them. The CDR3 is made up of 15 amino acids. In germline, CDR1 is SGHTA, CDR2 FQGNSA. CDR3 DNA sequence: TGTGCCAGCAGCTTTGGCAGGGGATCTTACTACGAGCAGTACTTC. Residues: CASSFGRGSYYEQYF.

The V call is TRBV7-9, the J call TRBJ2-5; D may be TRBD2 (5 bases). Looked up from germline, CDR1 is SEHNR and CDR2 is FQNEAQ (reference sequence). V was trimmed by 5 bases and J by 4 bases, leaving 11 bases between them. The CDR3 runs 13 residues. The CDR3 nucleotides are TGTGCCAGCAGCCCCCCCGGGATAGAGACCCAGTACTTC. Protein: CASSPPGIETQYF.

This clone was detected only once. The chain combines TRBV5-1 with TRBJ1-2, with a tentative D call TRBD1 (5 bases). V was clipped by 5 bases and J by 0 bases, with 17 bases between them. Germline loops: CDR1 SGHRS, CDR2 YFSETQ. The CDR3 contains 16 residues. Here the CDR3 reads CASRPVTGLTNYGYTF. CDR3 DNA sequence: TGCGCCAGCAGGCCCGTAACAGGATTGACTAACTATGGCTACACCTTC.

The gene calls are TRBV4-1 and TRBJ1-5; D not certain. Germline values: CDR1 MGHRA, CDR2 YSYEKL. V was shortened by 3 bases and J by 2 bases, with 8 bases between the two germline ends. The CDR3 loop spans 14 amino acids. The CDR3 protein is CASSHEVRNQPQHF. CDR3 coding DNA: TGCGCCAGCAGCCATGAGGTCCGCAATCAGCCCCAGCATTTT.

The V call is TRBV14, the J call TRBJ2-7; D remains unclear. Trimming removed 0 bases at V and 3 bases at J, with 9 bases between. Germline CDR1 SGHDN, CDR2 FVKESK. This CDR3 is built from 14 residues. CDR3: CASSQDRLRYEQYF. CDR3 coding DNA: TGTGCCAGCAGCCAAGATAGACTCCGCTACGAGCAGTACTTC. The whole variable domain, filled in from reference TRBV14 and TRBJ2-7, reads EAGVTQFPSHSVIEKGQTVTLRCDPISGHDNLYWYRRVMGKEIKFLLHFVKESKQDESGMPNNRFLAERTGGTYSTLKVQPAELEDSGVYFCASSQDRLRYEQYFGPGTRLTVT.

V and J are TRBV23-1 and TRBJ2-5, with TRBD1 identical over 8 bases. TRBV23-1 is given ORF status, its function remaining uncertain. The CDR3 is 17 amino acids. The ends lost 3 bases at V and 5 bases at J; junction bases unmatched: 14. The CDR3 DNA sequence: TGCGCCAGCAGTCAGCGTCACAGGGGGACCACGACGGAGACCCAGTACTTC. Amino acid sequence: CASSQRHRGTTTETQYF.

The V and J genes are TRBV4-3 and TRBJ2-7; TRBD2 matches 10 bases. Germline CDR1 is LGHNA and CDR2 is YSLEER. The CDR3 length is 15 residues. Unmatched junction bases numbered 4, after V lost 3 bases and J lost 2 bases. The CDR3 nucleotides read TGCGCCAGCAGCCAGGAGAGCGGGAGGGCCTACGAGCAGTACTTC. Residues: CASSQESGRAYEQYF.

The genes are TRBV18 and TRBJ2-1, with D possibly TRBD2 on 6 matching bases. Trimming took off 8 bases at V and 6 bases at J, with 26 bases between the two ends. Germline-derived CDR1 and CDR2 are KGHSH and LQKENI. The CDR3 contains 17 residues. The CDR3 protein is CASPPRISGLEGNEQFF. The DNA for the CDR3 is TGTGCCAGCCCGCCCCGGATCAGCGGGTTAGAGGGCAATGAGCAGTTCTTC.

The V and J genes are TRBV11-3 and TRBJ2-7; 10 bases match TRBD2. CDR3 length equals 15 residues. The germline gives CDR1 SGHNT, CDR2 YENEEA. V lost 1 base, J lost 7 bases, and 7 bases stayed unmatched. CDR3 loop: CASSLGLAGAEEQYF. The DNA for the CDR3 is TGTGCCAGCAGCTTAGGGCTAGCGGGAGCGGAGGAGCAGTACTTC.

The CDR3 spells CASGPRGYNEQFF. Here the CDR3 DNA reads TGTGCCTCTGGACCGAGGGGGTACAATGAGCAGTTCTTC. The chain has TRBV7-2 and TRBJ2-1; D might be TRBD1 (6 bases). V was shortened by 11 bases and J by 4 bases, with 15 bases between the two germline ends. CDR3 length: 13 amino acids. CDR1 and CDR2 (germline): SGHTA, FQGNSA.

The chain recombines TRBV7-7 with TRBJ2-5; 8 bases are shared with TRBD1. The CDR3 is made up of 15 amino acids. The germline V gene has CDR1 SSHAT and CDR2 FNYEAQ (reference sequence). V lost 4 bases, J lost 5 bases, and 9 bases stayed unmatched. In DNA, the CDR3 is TGTGCCAGCAGCTCCCAGGGGGCTGAAGGGGAGACCCAGTACTTC. The encoded protein is CASSSQGAEGETQYF.

This clone turned up a few times. V is TRBV30 and J is TRBJ2-7; D may be TRBD1 (5 bases). Germline-derived CDR1 and CDR2 are GTSNPN and SVGIG (reference sequence). Between the trimmed V and J ends, which lost 0 bases and 5 bases, there was a span of 14 bases. The CDR3 has 14 residues. DNA of the CDR3: TGTGCCTGGAGTGTACAGCAGGGAAACAACGAGCAGTACTTC. Translation: CAWSVQQGNNEQYF.